Following are 17 T cell receptor beta chains from one sample sequenced in a study of Tregs in tolerant kidney transplant recipients. Assay used: immunoSEQ multiplex PCR; TCRdb lists only in-frame clones, some missing. The data contain about 73,000 clones, 98% of them singletons. The specimen was CD4+ T cells from blood, collected before the transplant. The receptors originated from a human donor who received a combined kidney and bone marrow transplant.

The chain links TRBV29-1 to TRBJ1-1; 8 nucleotides line up with TRBD1. V lost 5 bases and J lost 12; bases outside the gene matches: 11. The CDR3 has 12 amino acids. Germline assignment: CDR1 SQVTM and CDR2 ANQGSEA. DNA of the CDR3: TGCAGCGTTTCGGCAGGGGGCGCCGAACCTTTCTTT. This codes for CSVSAGGAEPFF.

This chain uses TRBV11-3 with TRBJ1-3; D not resolved. CDR1 is SGHNT and CDR2 is YENEEA in the germline V gene. Trimming stripped 2 bases from V and 0 bases from J, with 11 bases between. The CDR3 is 16 residues long. The CDR3 DNA follows: TGTGCCAGCAGCTTATTTTCTCTGTCCTCTGGAAACACCATATATTTT. Amino acids: CASSLFSLSSGNTIYF.

The CDR3 is CASSFGVTQPQHF. In DNA, the CDR3 is TGTGCCAGCAGCTTCGGGGTAACTCAGCCCCAGCATTTT. This chain uses TRBV7-9 with TRBJ1-5; D call uncertain. Trimming pared 3 bases from V and 6 bases from J, leaving 9 bases between. The CDR3 sequence is 13 residues long. The germline V gene encodes CDR1 SEHNR and CDR2 FQNEAQ (reference sequence).

The chain recombines TRBV28 with TRBJ1-3; D might be TRBD1 (5 bases). The germline V gene has CDR1 MDHEN and CDR2 SYDVKM. This CDR3 is 14 amino acids long. Trimming took off 5 bases at V and 4 bases at J, with 12 bases between the two ends. The CDR3 coding sequence is TGTGCCAGCAGTGGGGGGGGTCGAGGAAACACCATATATTTT. Protein sequence: CASSGGGRGNTIYF.

The chain couples TRBV6-1 to TRBJ2-7; no clear D. Germline lookup yields CDR1 MNHNS and CDR2 SASEGT. CDR3 length: 11 residues. V lost 5 bases and J 4 bases, leaving 6 bases between the germline ends. The CDR3 protein is CASSRTYEQYF. The CDR3 nucleotides are TGTGCCAGCAGTAGAACTTACGAGCAGTACTTC.

V is TRBV13 and J is TRBJ1-4, with TRBD1 matching over 7 bases. The J segment lost 0 bases and the V segment lost 6 bases, leaving 4 bases of the junction unmatched. The CDR3 length is 15 residues. Germline loops: CDR1 PRHDT, CDR2 FYEKMQ (reference sequence). The CDR3 loop is CASRRTGATNEKLFF. The CDR3 bases are TGTGCCAGCAGACGTACAGGGGCAACTAATGAAAAACTGTTTTTT.

The chain recombines TRBV7-2 with TRBJ1-1; TRBD1 might be the D (6 bases). Trimming cost V 0 bases and J 0 bases, with 11 bases left between them. Germline-derived CDR1 and CDR2 are SGHTA and FQGNSA. The CDR3 is 16 amino acids. The CDR3 is CASSLAGRGMNTEAFF. CDR3 DNA: TGTGCCAGCAGCTTAGCGGGGAGGGGGATGAACACTGAAGCTTTCTTT. Full variable domain (remainder filled in from reference TRBV7-2 and TRBJ1-1): GAGVSQSPSNKVTEKGKDVELRCDPISGHTALYWYRQSLGQGLEFLIYFQGNSAPDKSGLPSDRFSAERTGGSVSTLTIQRTQQEDSAVYLCASSLAGRGMNTEAFFGQGTRLTVV.

This rearrangement joins TRBV18 to TRBJ2-5, with a tentative D call TRBD1 (6 bases). Per the germline V gene, CDR1 is KGHSH and CDR2 is LQKENI. V was clipped by 4 bases and J by 2 bases, with 8 bases between them. The CDR3 sequence is 13 residues long. CDR3 sequence (DNA): TGTGCCAGCTCACGAGGGGGTCAAGAGACCCAGTACTTC. Protein: CASSRGGQETQYF.

This clone was recorded only once. The rearrangement uses TRBV30 and TRBJ1-2, with 12 bases aligning to TRBD1. Germline V CDR1 and CDR2: GTSNPN, SVGIG (reference sequence). The junction had 18 bases not matched to a gene; V was cut back by 1 base and J by 3 bases. This CDR3 region has 20 residues. The chain's CDR3 is CAWSGGQGGTGGFRYYGYTF. The CDR3 DNA is TGTGCCTGGAGTGGTGGTCAAGGCGGGACAGGGGGCTTCCGATACTATGGCTACACCTTC.

The chain has TRBV21-1 and TRBJ2-7; the tabulated D call, TRBD1, remains unverified against the DNA. TRBV21-1 is labeled a pseudogene. This CDR3 spans 9 amino acids. CDR3 sequence (DNA): TGTGCCAGCAGCGTGGCGCAGTACTTC. This encodes CASSVAQYF.

The CDR3 nucleotides read TGTGCCAGCAGAACAGGGCTCGCGAACACCGGGGAGCTGTTTTTT. Its protein is CASRTGLANTGELFF. The rearrangement uses TRBV6-1 and TRBJ2-2, with TRBD1 as a possible D gene (6 bases). The CDR3 extends over 15 amino acids. The V end lost 6 bases, the J end lost 0 bases, and 11 bases lay between the germline ends. In germline, CDR1 is MNHNS, CDR2 SASEGT.

The chain combines TRBV9 with TRBJ1-2; D perhaps matches TRBD1 (6 bases). Trimming left V 4 bases short and J 2 bases short, with 15 bases between. Germline CDR1 SGDLS, CDR2 YYNGEE. The CDR3 sequence is 15 residues long. This chain's CDR3 is CASSLPSTGNYGYTF. The CDR3 nucleotides read TGTGCCAGCAGCCTCCCGTCGACAGGAAACTATGGCTACACCTTC.

The J gene is TRBJ2-1, the V gene TRBV29-1, with 8 positions matching TRBD1. The V segment lost 0 bases and the J segment 4 bases; nucleotides outside the gene matches: 14. Germline CDR1 is SQVTM and CDR2 is ANQGSEA. This CDR3 spans 18 amino acids. The CDR3 loop reads CSVEDPYPGTGSYNEQFF. The DNA of the CDR3 is TGCAGCGTTGAAGATCCCTACCCCGGGACAGGTAGTTACAATGAGCAGTTCTTC.

The J gene is TRBJ1-1, the V gene TRBV7-2; no definite D call. This CDR3 is built from 16 residues. V was trimmed by 1 base and J by 0 bases, leaving 12 bases between them. Germline CDR1 and CDR2: SGHTA and FQGNSA. CDR3 in amino acids: CASSLESSRMNTEAFF. The CDR3 DNA follows: TGTGCCAGCAGCTTAGAATCGAGCAGGATGAACACTGAAGCTTTCTTT.

The genes are TRBV10-3 and TRBJ1-2, with D tentatively TRBD1 (6 bases). Trimming removed 10 bases at V and 5 bases at J, with 17 bases between. The germline V gene has CDR1 ENHRY and CDR2 SYGVKD. This CDR3 has 13 residues. The CDR3 DNA reads as TGTGCCACCGAGTCTACAGGGTCTTATGGCTACACCTTC. The encoded protein is CATESTGSYGYTF.

This CDR3 reads CASSLLMGTGVTGELFF. DNA of the CDR3: TGTGCCAGCAGCTTATTGATGGGGACAGGGGTCACCGGGGAGCTGTTTTTT. This chain links TRBV7-9 with TRBJ2-2; 10 bases agree with TRBD1. This CDR3 comprises 17 residues. CDR1 SEHNR and CDR2 FQNEAQ come from the germline V gene (reference sequence). Unmatched junction bases numbered 7, after V lost 2 bases and J lost 4 bases.

This chain uses TRBV11-3 with TRBJ1-1, with TRBD1 matching over 9 bases. Trimming removed 5 bases from V and 4 bases from J; junction bases left unmatched: 5. Germline-derived CDR1 and CDR2 are SGHNT and YENEEA. The CDR3 length is 14 residues. The CDR3 nucleotides are TGTGCCAGCAGCAGAACGACAGGGGGCACTGAAGCTTTCTTT. This sequence encodes CASSRTTGGTEAFF.